This is a list of T cell receptor beta chains from one sample in a study of T cell responses to AZD1222 COVID-19 vaccine. Only in-frame clones appear in the TCRdb table, and some are missing; sequencing was by immunoSEQ multiplex PCR. Of some 120,000 clones listed, 88% are singletons. The sequences come from peripheral blood, collected 28 days after the second AZD1222 dose. The receptors originated from an adult who received the AZD1222 COVID-19 vaccine. CDR3s include the opening cysteine and the closing phenylalanine or tryptophan. D genes are given only for firm matches. Size values are once, few and many counts, or a class for expanded clones, and some rows have none.

J gene	V gene	clone size	D gene	CDR3 length	CDR3 protein	CDR3 DNA
TRBJ2-2	TRBV10-2	once	NA	14	CASSPSANTGELFF	TGCGCCAGCAGTCCTAGCGCGAACACCGGGGAGCTGTTTTTT
TRBJ2-2	TRBV2	NA	NA	15	CASRKTEGYTGELFF	TGTGCCAGCAGAAAGACAGAGGGGTACACCGGGGAGCTGTTTTTT
TRBJ2-5	TRBV4-1	NA	NA	13	CASSQAGEETQYF	TGCGCCAGCAGCCAAGCGGGGGAAGAGACCCAGTACTTC
TRBJ1-2	TRBV7-8	NA	NA	15	CASSLAGGGNYGYTF	TGTGCCAGCAGCTTAGCGGGGGGAGGGAACTATGGCTACACCTTC
TRBJ1-4	TRBV4-2	NA	NA	15	CASSQGGEGNEKLFF	TGTGCCAGCAGCCAAGGTGGGGAGGGGAATGAAAAACTGTTTTTT
TRBJ2-7	TRBV5-6	NA	TRBD2	17	CASSLGIAGGWPYEQYF	TGTGCCAGCAGCTTGGGGATAGCGGGAGGATGGCCCTACGAGCAGTACTTC
TRBJ1-4	TRBV30	NA	TRBD1	12	CAWGGGREKLFF	TGTGCCTGGGGAGGGGGCCGTGAAAAACTGTTTTTT
TRBJ1-3	TRBV4-1	NA	NA	12	CASSQGPGTIYF	TGCGCCAGCAGCCAGGGCCCCGGCACCATATATTTT
TRBJ1-1	TRBV30	NA	NA	11	CAWGSATEAFF	TGTGCCTGGGGGTCTGCAACTGAAGCTTTCTTT
TRBJ2-1	TRBV5-1	NA	NA	14	CASSRPQDYNEQFF	TGCGCCAGCAGCCGACCACAGGACTACAATGAGCAGTTCTTC
TRBJ2-7	TRBV4-1	NA	NA	14	CASSQEGTTYEQYF	TGCGCCAGCAGCCAAGAGGGCACCACCTACGAGCAGTACTTC
TRBJ1-1	TRBV27	NA	TRBD1	13	CASSLYRGMEAFF	TGTGCCAGCAGTCTGTACAGGGGAATGGAAGCTTTCTTT
TRBJ2-2	TRBV24-1	NA	NA	12	CATSPRTGELFF	TGTGCCACCAGCCCCCGGACCGGGGAGCTGTTTTTT
TRBJ1-1	TRBV29-1	few	TRBD1	14	CSVEGTGGSTEAFF	TGCAGCGTTGAGGGGACAGGGGGGTCGACTGAAGCTTTCTTT
TRBJ2-3	TRBV29-1	NA	TRBD2	14	CSVEVSGGANTQYF	TGCAGCGTTGAAGTGAGCGGGGGGGCAAATACGCAGTATTTT
TRBJ1-1	TRBV5-5	NA	NA	14	CASSLRIGFPEAFF	TGTGCCAGCAGCTTGCGTATTGGCTTCCCTGAAGCTTTCTTT
TRBJ1-2	TRBV29-1	NA	NA	12	CSVEEDNYGYTF	TGCAGCGTTGAAGAGGACAACTATGGCTACACCTTC
TRBJ2-7	TRBV28	NA	NA	13	CASREGGPYEQYF	TGTGCCAGCAGGGAGGGGGGCCCCTACGAGCAGTACTTC
TRBJ1-4	TRBV6-5	NA	NA	15	CASSPGRATNEKLFF	TGTGCCAGCAGTCCCGGCCGTGCAACTAATGAAAAACTGTTTTTT
TRBJ2-2	TRBV30	NA	NA	14	CAWRWSRDTGELFF	TGTGCCTGGAGGTGGAGTCGGGACACCGGGGAGCTGTTTTTT